This TCR beta chain was sequenced in a study of spatial heterogeneity in lung cancer. Overall study context: Sequence detection consistently recorded a greater number of beta-chain than alpha-chain sequences.

Carried by each TCR cDNA molecule was a unique molecular identifier. TCRdb redid the calling of the 5' RACE reads with MiXCR, one entry per CDR3 protein. The data show over 75,000 distinct CDR3 sequences, approximately 20% seen once. The CDR3 consists of 14 residues. The trim removed 6 bases at V and 6 bases at J, leaving 7 bases unmatched. The time point is: sample taken at primary tumor resection. The sequenced material consisted of unsorted whole RNA from tumor, nontumor lung or frozen PBMC. The donor population consisted of some 70 patients with untreated, early-stage non-small cell lung cancer. The chain has TRBV12-3 or TRBV12-4 and TRBJ2-5; 10 bases agree with TRBD1. The starting material was PBMCs, obtained at surgery. The sequence was collected from a male donor with early-stage non-small cell lung cancer. The CDR3 spells CASSQTGGVKTQYF. The CDR3, as DNA: TGTGCCAGCAGCCAGACAGGGGGCGTAAAGACCCAGTACTTC.